This T cell receptor (beta chain) derives from a study of response to subunit inactivated influenza vaccine (dated by TCRdb to the late 2010s). As for the study more broadly: Deep quantitative profiling of the T cell receptor repertoire was used in the study to follow responses to a trivalent subunit inactivated influenza vaccine.

Libraries were prepared through RT-PCR. The reads were generated on an Illumina HiSeq 2500. The raw public data were reprocessed by TCRdb itself: fastp quality trimming at Q25, MiXCR clonotype calling, in-frame beta chains only. Records with the same CDR3 protein are collapsed into one entry carrying the most frequent genes and DNA. This sample gives roughly 500,000 distinct CDR3 sequences in total; approximately 15% of them show up just once. The leading ten clones occupy 3% to 3.5% of the sample. This clonotype was picked up a small number of times. The antigen it recognizes is unknown. It has no much larger one-base neighbor in the sample; base qualities were not kept. V lost 2 bases and J lost 4 bases, and the count of bases not matched to a germline gene is 2. The CDR3 goes from the cysteine to the phenylalanine over 14 residues. The only DNA kept is the CDR3, 42 bases in frame from the first base. The CDR1 and CDR2 encoded by the germline V gene (reference sequence) are LGHDT and YNNKEL.

The paper as a whole reports these results and caveats: According to the authors, only a limited number of new T cells may be recruited by each seasonal influenza vaccination.

The rearranged chain carries TRBV3-1 and TRBJ2-1, with 7 bases in between that match TRBD2. This specimen was CD4+ T cells sorted from PBMCs, taken around 2 years after vaccination. The sequence was collected from a man aged 45 to 75 who received an inactivated influenza vaccine. Donor details come from another sample of the same person, matched by shared clones. The CDR3 protein: CASSQTGGYNEQFF. The DNA sequence reads TGTGCCAGCAGCCAAACGGGGGGTTACAATGAGCAGTTCTTC.